The sequence of this T cell receptor (beta chain) was determined in a study of T cells in Graves' hyperthyroidism and ophthalmopathy. Points from the study as a whole: In the blood, most expanded thyroid clonotypes above 0.001 appeared as well. Stable hyperthyroidism and ophthalmopathy were separated using 13 V-J signatures.

The sample holds many counts of this clonotype. The antigen remains undetermined. Disease lasting under 3 months, a NOSPECS grade of at least 4, and a Clinical Activity Score of at least 3 were features of the ophthalmopathy patients. The length of the CDR3 is 15 residues. The V segment lost 4 bases and the J segment 3 bases; nucleotides outside the gene matches: 7. Germline V lookup: CDR1 MNHEY, CDR2 SVGEGT. TCR beta CDR3 regions were amplified from RNA. Primed by the HTBI set, a first-round RT-PCR was run on the TCR CDR3. TCRdb used MiXCR to reprocess the multiplex PCR reads, holding one entry per CDR3 protein. The sample lists 200,000 to 250,000 distinct CDR3 sequences, about a sixth occurring once.

The receptor's source is a woman younger than 35 with Graves' ophthalmopathy. Sequencing was carried out using blood. V usage is TRBV6-2 or TRBV6-3 and J usage is TRBJ2-7; 9 positions agree with TRBD1. DNA for the CDR3: TGTGCCAGCAGTTCCCGGGACAGGGATTTCTACGAGCAGTACTTC. It codes for CASSSRDRDFYEQYF.